This T cell receptor beta chain was sequenced during a study of T cell repertoires in cytomegalovirus infection. V shed 5 bases and J shed 3 bases, with 17 bases lying between them. Germline V gives CDR1 MGHRA, CDR2 YSYEKL. This CDR3 comprises 16 residues. MiXCR, applied by TCRdb to the reads, yields one record per CDR3 protein. The repertoire holds about 100,000 distinct CDR3 sequences, with about 29% as singletons. A word on this clonotype: The antigen is unknown.

The receptor's source is a human donor in good health (CMV status not recorded). Some clones in this sample may be carry-over from other donors' samples. The chain has TRBV4-1 and TRBJ1-5; D remains unclear. This material consisted of CD8+ T cells from cultured PBMCs, taken from culture after CMV antigen stimulation. This chain's CDR3 is CASSYSLNSFNQPQHF. The CDR3 DNA is TGCGCCAGCAGCTACTCCCTAAACAGCTTCAATCAGCCCCAGCATTTT.